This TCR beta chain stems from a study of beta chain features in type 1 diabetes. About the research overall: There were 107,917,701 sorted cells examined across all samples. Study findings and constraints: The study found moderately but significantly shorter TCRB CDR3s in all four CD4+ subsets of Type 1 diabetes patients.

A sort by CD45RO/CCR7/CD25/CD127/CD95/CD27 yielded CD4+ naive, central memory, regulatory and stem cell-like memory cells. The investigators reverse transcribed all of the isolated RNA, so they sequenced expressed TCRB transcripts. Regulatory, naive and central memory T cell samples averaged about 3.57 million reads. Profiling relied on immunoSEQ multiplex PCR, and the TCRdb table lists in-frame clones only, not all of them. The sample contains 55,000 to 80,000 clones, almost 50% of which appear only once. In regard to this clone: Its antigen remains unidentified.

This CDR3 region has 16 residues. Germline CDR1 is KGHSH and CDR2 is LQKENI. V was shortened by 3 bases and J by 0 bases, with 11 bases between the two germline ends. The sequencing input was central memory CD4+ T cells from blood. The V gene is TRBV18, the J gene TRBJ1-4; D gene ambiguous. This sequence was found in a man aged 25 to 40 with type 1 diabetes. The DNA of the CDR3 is TGTGCCAGCTCACCTCAACCCGACTCAACTAATGAAAAACTGTTTTTT. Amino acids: CASSPQPDSTNEKLFF.